A selection of T cell receptor beta chains follows, all from one sample in a study of cytomegalovirus exposure and HLA in healthy donors. Libraries were prepared by immunoSEQ multiplex PCR; TCRdb keeps only in-frame clonotypes and omits some of them. The repertoire has about 81,000 clones, around 80% of them found once; the top ten carry roughly 3%. Material for sequencing was PBMCs. Receptors were obtained from a man in his fifties in good health and CMV-seropositive. The CDR3 runs from the conserved cysteine through the conserved F or W. Fields, in order: clone size, D gene, V gene, J gene, CDR3 protein, CDR3 DNA. D genes are given only for firm matches. Some rows have no size entry. The others give once, few or many, or a class for an expanded clone.

-	-	TRBV19	TRBJ2-4	CASRVTGVLIDIQYF	TGTGCCAGTAGGGTTACAGGAGTTCTGATCGACATTCAGTACTTC
few	-	TRBV6-5	TRBJ1-5	CASKNSGGNQPQHF	TGTGCCAGTAAAAACTCAGGGGGCAATCAGCCCCAGCATTTT
few	TRBD2	TRBV6-5	TRBJ2-1	CASSVSAGDYNEQFF	TGTGCCAGCAGTGTCTCAGCGGGAGACTACAATGAGCAGTTCTTC
-	TRBD1	TRBV7-8	TRBJ1-2	CASSLDRGLDGYTF	TGTGCCAGCAGCTTAGACAGGGGGCTGGATGGCTACACCTTC
-	TRBD2	TRBV11-3	TRBJ2-1	CASTQLAGGGEQFF	TGTGCCAGCACCCAACTAGCGGGAGGAGGTGAGCAGTTCTTC
-	-	TRBV5-1	TRBJ2-1	CASRLGSQSVYTFNEQFF	TGCGCCAGCAGGTTGGGGTCCCAGTCTGTTTATACGTTCAATGAGCAGTTCTTC
-	-	TRBV19	TRBJ2-1	CASSYGPFNEQFF	TGTGCCAGCAGTTATGGGCCCTTCAATGAGCAGTTCTTC
-	-	TRBV7-3	TRBJ2-3	CASSQDITDTQYF	TGTGCCAGCAGCCAGGACATCACAGATACGCAGTATTTT
-	-	TRBV7-8	TRBJ2-1	CASSLAASGDSYNEQFF	TGTGCCAGCAGCTTAGCGGCCAGCGGAGACTCCTACAATGAGCAGTTCTTC
-	TRBD2	TRBV11-3	TRBJ2-7	CASSLGGGEEFF	TGTGCCAGCAGCTTAGGGGGAGGGGAAGAGTTCTTC
-	-	TRBV6-5	TRBJ2-1	CASSTDWDNEQFF	TGTGCCAGCAGCACGGACTGGGACAATGAGCAGTTCTTC
few	-	TRBV4-1	TRBJ2-7	CASSQDRGPYEQYF	TGCGCCAGCAGCCAAGACAGGGGACCCTACGAGCAGTACTTC
-	TRBD2	TRBV19	TRBJ2-5	CASSTDLADQETQYF	TGTGCCAGTAGTACCGACCTAGCGGACCAAGAGACCCAGTACTTC
-	TRBD1	TRBV7-3	TRBJ2-7	CASSNGPGGAYEQYF	TGTGCCAGCAGCAACGGGCCAGGGGGCGCCTACGAGCAGTACTTC
once	TRBD1	TRBV11-3	TRBJ1-2	CASSPRTGAAFYGYTF	TGTGCCAGCAGCCCCCGGACAGGGGCGGCTTTTTATGGCTACACCTTC
-	-	TRBV18	TRBJ2-7	CASSPPGSAILSSYEQYF	TGTGCCAGCTCACCACCGGGCAGTGCTATCCTCAGCTCCTACGAGCAGTACTTC
-	-	TRBV2	TRBJ2-7	CASSDSRQAPAYEQYF	TGTGCCAGCAGTGATTCCCGACAGGCTCCTGCCTACGAGCAGTACTTC
-	-	TRBV11-2	TRBJ2-7	CASSSFGTDYVEQYF	TGTGCCAGCAGCTCCTTCGGGACTGATTACGTAGAGCAGTACTTC
-	-	TRBV6-4	TRBJ1-6	CASSDATSSYNSPLHF	TGTGCCAGCAGTGACGCGACAAGCTCCTATAATTCACCCCTCCACTTT
-	-	TRBV5-4	TRBJ1-3	CASSFPGKAGNTIYF	TGTGCCAGCAGCTTTCCCGGGAAGGCTGGAAACACCATATATTTT
-	-	TRBV4-1	TRBJ2-7	CASRVSRGSYEQYF	TGCGCCAGCAGAGTTAGCCGGGGGAGCTACGAGCAGTACTTC
-	TRBD1	TRBV23-1	TRBJ1-2	CASSRQGALNYGYTF	TGCGCCAGCAGCCGACAGGGGGCACTTAACTATGGCTACACCTTC
-	-	TRBV4-2	TRBJ1-1	CASSQETGYGTEAFF	TGTGCCAGCAGCCAAGAAACAGGGTATGGCACTGAAGCTTTCTTT
-	TRBD2	TRBV7-8	TRBJ2-5	CASSSAGGPGGETQYF	TGTGCCAGCAGCTCCGCGGGAGGGCCGGGGGGGGAGACCCAGTACTTC
-	TRBD1	TRBV6-6	TRBJ1-2	CASSDRGTSYTF	TGTGCCAGCAGTGACAGGGGAACGAGCTACACCTTC
-	-	TRBV7-8	TRBJ2-1	CASSLNRYFSYNEQFF	TGTGCCAGCAGCTTAAACCGTTACTTCTCCTACAATGAGCAGTTCTTC
few	-	TRBV2	TRBJ2-5	CASRDWSQETQYF	TGTGCCAGCAGGGACTGGAGCCAAGAGACCCAGTACTTC
medium-sized	TRBD2	TRBV7-6	TRBJ2-7	CASSSLGLAHEQYF	TGTGCCAGCAGCTCCCTCGGACTAGCTCACGAGCAGTACTTC
once	-	TRBV19	TRBJ2-2	CASSIGGPGELFF	TGTGCCAGTAGTATAGGGGGGCCCGGGGAGCTGTTTTTT
-	-	TRBV5-5	TRBJ1-1	CASSLALVVNTEAFF	TGTGCCAGCAGCTTGGCTTTAGTTGTGAACACTGAAGCTTTCTTT
-	-	TRBV19	TRBJ2-7	CCGTGYEQYF	TGTTGTGGTACCGGCTACGAGCAGTACTTC
-	-	TRBV27	TRBJ2-7	CASSFRSSYEQYF	TGTGCCAGCAGTTTTAGGAGCTCCTACGAGCAGTACTTC
-	TRBD1	TRBV15	TRBJ1-1	CATSHRDRGGTEAFF	TGTGCCACCAGCCACCGGGACAGAGGTGGCACTGAAGCTTTCTTT
few	-	TRBV4-1	TRBJ1-3	CASSQEPAAGNTIYF	TGCGCCAGCAGCCAAGAACCGGCGGCTGGAAACACCATATATTTT
-	-	TRBV6-5	TRBJ1-2	CASSYSGGFYTF	TGTGCCAGCAGTTACTCAGGCGGATTCTACACCTTC
few	-	TRBV10-3	TRBJ2-7	CAISDRGSGDYEQYF	TGTGCCATCAGTGATAGGGGTAGCGGAGACTACGAGCAGTACTTC
-	-	TRBV7-6	TRBJ2-2	CASSRSQGSGELFF	TGTGCCAGCAGCCGTTCTCAGGGGTCAGGGGAGCTGTTTTTT
-	-	TRBV29-1	TRBJ2-1	CSVEEGWQFF	TGCAGCGTTGAGGAGGGGTGGCAGTTCTTC
few	-	TRBV7-9	TRBJ2-5	CASSLSGPETQYF	TGTGCCAGCAGCTTAAGCGGTCCGGAGACCCAGTACTTC
once	-	TRBV20-1	TRBJ2-1	CSASQSNEQFF	TGCAGTGCTAGTCAGTCCAATGAGCAGTTCTTC
-	-	TRBV27	TRBJ1-5	CASSFRGGAQPQHF	TGTGCCAGCAGTTTTCGAGGGGGGGCTCAGCCCCAGCATTTT
-	TRBD1	TRBV19	TRBJ2-3	CASTFGTVTDTQYF	TGTGCCAGTACCTTTGGGACAGTCACAGATACGCAGTATTTT
-	-	TRBV2	TRBJ1-2	CASKGEDYGYTF	TGTGCCAGCAAGGGGGAAGACTATGGCTACACCTTC
-	TRBD2	TRBV27	TRBJ2-2	CASGLLAGLNTGELFF	TGTGCCAGCGGCCTCTTAGCGGGCCTTAACACCGGGGAGCTGTTTTTT
-	-	TRBV4-1	TRBJ1-5	CASRTEASGGYQPQHF	TGCGCCAGCAGAACTGAGGCCAGCGGGGGCTATCAGCCCCAGCATTTT
-	TRBD1	TRBV7-2	TRBJ2-1	CASSFRTGGIEQFF	TGTGCCAGCAGCTTCAGGACAGGGGGTATTGAGCAGTTCTTC